These 3 T cell receptor beta chains came from one sample sequenced in a study of cytomegalovirus exposure and HLA in healthy donors. 60 Vbeta and 13 Jbeta primers were used in PCR. Profiled with immunoSEQ multiplex PCR; TCRdb holds only in-frame clones, not every one. The profile shows about 120,000 clones, more than 9% of them singletons. Sequenced material: PBMCs. The receptors originated from a woman aged 18-35 years in good health and CMV-seropositive.

There are a few counts of this clone. The chain carries TRBV27 and TRBJ2-1; maybe TRBD2 (6 bases). The length of the CDR3 is 15 residues. CDR1 MNHEY and CDR2 SMNVEV come from the germline V gene (reference sequence). With 5 bases removed from V and 4 bases from J, the gap between germline ends came to 15 bases. Here the CDR3 reads CASSIGVAVYNEQFF. CDR3 nucleotide sequence: TGTGCCAGCAGTATTGGGGTAGCGGTGTACAATGAGCAGTTCTTC.

This chain joins TRBV6-5 and TRBJ1-3; D gene ambiguous. CDR3 length: 15 amino acids. Trimming removed 0 bases at V and 2 bases at J, with 8 bases between. Germline lookup yields CDR1 MNHEY and CDR2 SVGAGI. CDR3: CASSYSTIPGNTIYF. The CDR3, as DNA: TGTGCCAGCAGTTACTCGACTATCCCTGGAAACACCATATATTTT.

This clone was counted only a few times. J is TRBJ2-1 and V is TRBV30; D perhaps matches TRBD2 (5 bases). Between the trimmed V and J ends, which lost 6 bases and 4 bases, there was a span of 10 bases. Germline values: CDR1 GTSNPN, CDR2 SVGIG (reference sequence). The CDR3 contains 12 residues. The CDR3 coding sequence is TGTGCCTGTTCGGACTCATACAATGAGCAGTTCTTC. Translating gives CACSDSYNEQFF.